A selection of T cell receptor beta chains follows, all from one sample in a study of shared clonotypes between healthy human individuals. Some clones are missing from TCRdb's copy, which holds only in-frame ones; the method was immunoSEQ multiplex PCR. This table holds 2.5 million or so clones, around nine tenths found once. Sequenced sample: naive CD4+ T cells sorted from blood. The receptors come from a man between 18 and 29 years old in good health. CDR3s include the opening cysteine and the closing phenylalanine or tryptophan. A D gene is named only where the DNA matches it firmly. Rows give clone size only sometimes, using once, few, many, or a class for an expanded clone.

j_call: TRBJ2-5; d_call: TRBD2; clone_size: -; v_call: TRBV30; cdr3_aa: CAWSVLAGKQETQYF; cdr3_nt: TGTGCCTGGAGTGTACTAGCGGGAAAACAAGAGACCCAGTACTTC
j_call: TRBJ2-1; d_call: -; clone_size: few; v_call: TRBV5-4; cdr3_aa: CASSLVSSINEQFF; cdr3_nt: TGTGCCAGCAGCTTGGTCAGTAGTATCAATGAGCAGTTCTTC
j_call: TRBJ2-3; d_call: -; clone_size: -; v_call: TRBV4-3; cdr3_aa: CASSPRGGYTDTQYF; cdr3_nt: TGCGCCAGCAGCCCCAGGGGGGGGTACACAGATACGCAGTATTTT
j_call: TRBJ2-1; d_call: -; clone_size: -; v_call: TRBV27; cdr3_aa: CASTLSLAHTYNEQFF; cdr3_nt: TGTGCCAGCACCCTCTCTTTAGCGCACACCTACAATGAGCAGTTCTTC
j_call: TRBJ2-1; d_call: TRBD2; clone_size: -; v_call: TRBV5-1; cdr3_aa: CASSPPLTGGLSEQFF; cdr3_nt: TGCGCCAGCAGCCCCCCGTTGACGGGGGGACTTAGTGAGCAGTTCTTC
j_call: TRBJ1-2; d_call: -; clone_size: -; v_call: TRBV15; cdr3_aa: CATSRANYGYTF; cdr3_nt: TGTGCCACCAGCAGAGCTAACTATGGCTACACCTTC
j_call: TRBJ2-5; d_call: -; clone_size: -; v_call: TRBV5-1; cdr3_aa: CASSLVAGPRETQYF; cdr3_nt: TGCGCCAGCAGCTTGGTGGCAGGACCCCGCGAGACCCAGTACTTC
j_call: TRBJ2-7; d_call: -; clone_size: -; v_call: TRBV6-5; cdr3_aa: CASSYSYLDSYEQYF; cdr3_nt: TGTGCCAGCAGTTACTCGTACCTGGATTCCTACGAGCAGTACTTC
j_call: TRBJ1-6; d_call: TRBD1; clone_size: once; v_call: TRBV6-5; cdr3_aa: CASRDRDSPLHF; cdr3_nt: TGTGCCAGCAGAGACAGGGATTCACCCCTCCACTTT
j_call: TRBJ1-1; d_call: -; clone_size: once; v_call: TRBV6-5; cdr3_aa: CASSSGEKITEAFF; cdr3_nt: TGTGCCAGCTCGTCTGGGGAGAAAATCACTGAAGCTTTCTTT
j_call: TRBJ2-7; d_call: TRBD2; clone_size: -; v_call: TRBV5-1; cdr3_aa: CASSPAGLAEQYF; cdr3_nt: TGCGCCAGCAGCCCCGCGGGACTAGCGGAGCAGTACTTC
j_call: TRBJ1-3; d_call: -; clone_size: -; v_call: TRBV5-1; cdr3_aa: CASSLIMEQGPIPRIGNTIYF; cdr3_nt: TGCGCCAGCAGCTTAATCATGGAACAGGGACCCATTCCGAGGATAGGAAACACCATATATTTT
j_call: TRBJ2-3; d_call: TRBD1; clone_size: -; v_call: TRBV29-1; cdr3_aa: CSVWTGGTDTQYF; cdr3_nt: TGCAGCGTCTGGACAGGAGGCACAGATACGCAGTATTTT
j_call: TRBJ2-3; d_call: TRBD2; clone_size: -; v_call: TRBV11-2; cdr3_aa: CASSFFSGGNTDTQYF; cdr3_nt: TGTGCCAGCAGCTTTTTTAGCGGGGGGAACACAGATACGCAGTATTTT
j_call: TRBJ1-3; d_call: -; clone_size: -; v_call: TRBV11-2; cdr3_aa: CASSLRVMDSGNTIYF; cdr3_nt: TGTGCCAGCAGCCTCCGGGTAATGGACTCTGGAAACACCATATATTTT
j_call: TRBJ1-4; d_call: -; clone_size: -; v_call: TRBV2; cdr3_aa: CASSPDLGANEKLFF; cdr3_nt: TGTGCCAGCAGTCCTGACCTAGGAGCTAATGAAAAACTGTTTTTT
j_call: TRBJ2-7; d_call: -; clone_size: -; v_call: TRBV19; cdr3_aa: CASSTTGHEEQYF; cdr3_nt: TGTGCCAGTTCTACCACAGGGCATGAGGAGCAGTACTTC
j_call: TRBJ2-3; d_call: -; clone_size: -; v_call: TRBV18; cdr3_aa: CASSPLAGDTQYF; cdr3_nt: TGTGCCAGCTCACCACTAGCCGGGGATACGCAGTATTTT
j_call: TRBJ2-3; d_call: TRBD1; clone_size: -; v_call: TRBV30; cdr3_aa: CACHGTGAQYF; cdr3_nt: TGTGCCTGCCACGGGACAGGGGCGCAGTATTTT
j_call: TRBJ1-5; d_call: -; clone_size: -; v_call: TRBV5-6; cdr3_aa: CASSSRVSNQPQHF; cdr3_nt: TGTGCCAGCAGCTCGAGGGTTAGCAATCAGCCCCAGCATTTT
j_call: TRBJ2-1; d_call: TRBD1; clone_size: -; v_call: TRBV10-1; cdr3_aa: CASNAGTGDNEQFF; cdr3_nt: TGCGCCAGCAACGCCGGGACAGGCGACAATGAGCAGTTCTTC
j_call: TRBJ1-1; d_call: -; clone_size: -; v_call: TRBV5-1; cdr3_aa: CASSLVEGGTEAFF; cdr3_nt: TGCGCCAGCAGCTTGGTAGAGGGGGGCACTGAAGCTTTCTTT
j_call: TRBJ1-2; d_call: TRBD1; clone_size: -; v_call: TRBV15; cdr3_aa: CATSRDRGTGEPYGYTF; cdr3_nt: TGTGCCACCAGCAGAGATCGGGGGACAGGGGAACCCTATGGCTACACCTTC
j_call: TRBJ2-5; d_call: -; clone_size: -; v_call: TRBV9; cdr3_aa: CASSVGHSGQETQYF; cdr3_nt: TGTGCCAGCAGCGTAGGTCATAGCGGCCAAGAGACCCAGTACTTC
j_call: TRBJ2-4; d_call: -; clone_size: -; v_call: TRBV2; cdr3_aa: CASSEGPGRGKNIQYF; cdr3_nt: TGTGCCAGCAGTGAAGGGCCGGGGCGAGGCAAAAACATTCAGTACTTC
j_call: TRBJ2-7; d_call: -; clone_size: -; v_call: TRBV5-1; cdr3_aa: CASSRRGAAYYEQYF; cdr3_nt: TGCGCCAGCAGCCGGAGGGGGGCCGCTTACTACGAGCAGTACTTC
j_call: TRBJ2-7; d_call: -; clone_size: once; v_call: TRBV6-5; cdr3_aa: CASSRGSRYEQYF; cdr3_nt: TGTGCCAGCAGTCGCGGCAGCCGTTACGAGCAGTACTTC
j_call: TRBJ2-3; d_call: TRBD2; clone_size: -; v_call: TRBV30; cdr3_aa: CAWAERGVDTQYF; cdr3_nt: TGTGCCTGGGCGGAGCGGGGGGTCGATACGCAGTATTTT
j_call: TRBJ2-7; d_call: TRBD2; clone_size: -; v_call: TRBV19; cdr3_aa: CASSRAGTSGPGTYEQYF; cdr3_nt: TGTGCCAGTAGCCGTGCTGGGACTAGCGGGCCCGGCACCTACGAGCAGTACTTC
j_call: TRBJ1-5; d_call: -; clone_size: -; v_call: TRBV6-6; cdr3_aa: CASSYVEGQPQHF; cdr3_nt: TGTGCCAGCAGTTACGTAGAGGGTCAGCCCCAGCATTTT
j_call: TRBJ2-1; d_call: -; clone_size: -; v_call: TRBV2; cdr3_aa: CASTWSEQFF; cdr3_nt: TGTGCCAGCACGTGGAGTGAGCAGTTCTTC
j_call: TRBJ2-1; d_call: TRBD2; clone_size: -; v_call: TRBV5-4; cdr3_aa: CASSPGTSGTHNEQFF; cdr3_nt: TGTGCCAGCAGCCCCGGGACTAGCGGGACTCACAATGAGCAGTTCTTC
j_call: TRBJ1-6; d_call: -; clone_size: -; v_call: TRBV11-2; cdr3_aa: CASSSGQMNSPLHF; cdr3_nt: TGTGCCAGCAGCTCCGGCCAGATGAATTCACCCCTCCACTTT
j_call: TRBJ2-2; d_call: -; clone_size: -; v_call: TRBV18; cdr3_aa: CASSPRVYPNTGELFF; cdr3_nt: TGTGCCAGCTCACCACGGGTCTACCCAAACACCGGGGAGCTGTTTTTT
j_call: TRBJ1-4; d_call: -; clone_size: -; v_call: TRBV5-6; cdr3_aa: CASSLDRVEEKLFF; cdr3_nt: TGTGCCAGCAGCTTGGACAGGGTGGAAGAAAAACTGTTTTTT
j_call: TRBJ1-6; d_call: -; clone_size: -; v_call: TRBV5-1; cdr3_aa: CASSFRGGQGNSPLHF; cdr3_nt: TGCGCCAGCAGCTTCAGGGGAGGGCAGGGTAATTCACCCCTCCACTTT
j_call: TRBJ2-7; d_call: TRBD2; clone_size: -; v_call: TRBV2; cdr3_aa: CASSESSGRGYEQYF; cdr3_nt: TGTGCCAGCAGTGAAAGTAGCGGGAGAGGTTACGAGCAGTACTTC
j_call: TRBJ1-4; d_call: -; clone_size: -; v_call: TRBV30; cdr3_aa: CAWSVGGGGKLFF; cdr3_nt: TGTGCCTGGAGTGTCGGTGGGGGCGGAAAACTGTTTTTT
j_call: TRBJ1-1; d_call: -; clone_size: -; v_call: TRBV6-5; cdr3_aa: CASSWASNTEAFF; cdr3_nt: TGTGCCAGCAGTTGGGCGTCGAACACTGAAGCTTTCTTT
j_call: TRBJ2-7; d_call: -; clone_size: -; v_call: TRBV30; cdr3_aa: CAWKGGAFYEQYF; cdr3_nt: TGTGCCTGGAAGGGGGGCGCATTCTACGAGCAGTACTTC
j_call: TRBJ2-3; d_call: -; clone_size: -; v_call: TRBV4-3; cdr3_aa: CASSQEGVRFSDTQYF; cdr3_nt: TGCGCCAGCAGCCAAGAAGGAGTAAGATTCTCAGATACGCAGTATTTT
j_call: TRBJ1-1; d_call: -; clone_size: -; v_call: TRBV10-3; cdr3_aa: CAISGSGLKDTEAFF; cdr3_nt: TGTGCCATCAGTGGGTCCGGCCTAAAGGACACTGAAGCTTTCTTT
j_call: TRBJ1-2; d_call: -; clone_size: -; v_call: TRBV27; cdr3_aa: CASARGGGGFLWSYTF; cdr3_nt: TGTGCCAGCGCCCGGGGAGGCGGGGGATTCCTATGGAGCTACACCTTC
j_call: TRBJ1-2; d_call: -; clone_size: -; v_call: TRBV2; cdr3_aa: CASTTEYGYTF; cdr3_nt: TGTGCCAGCACCACGGAGTATGGCTACACCTTC
j_call: TRBJ1-1; d_call: -; clone_size: few; v_call: TRBV5-5; cdr3_aa: CASSLQGDQNTEAFF; cdr3_nt: TGTGCCAGCAGCTTGCAGGGAGATCAGAACACTGAAGCTTTCTTT
j_call: TRBJ1-1; d_call: TRBD1; clone_size: few; v_call: TRBV7-9; cdr3_aa: CASSLPGQGFTEAFF; cdr3_nt: TGTGCCAGCAGCTTACCGGGACAGGGTTTCACTGAAGCTTTCTTT
j_call: TRBJ1-3; d_call: -; clone_size: -; v_call: TRBV28; cdr3_aa: CASSLVSGAPGNTIYF; cdr3_nt: TGTGCCAGCAGTTTGGTTTCAGGGGCACCTGGAAACACCATATATTTT
j_call: TRBJ1-2; d_call: -; clone_size: -; v_call: TRBV6-6; cdr3_aa: CASSLPYGYTF; cdr3_nt: TGTGCCAGCAGTTTACCCTATGGCTACACCTTC